The clone carrying this T cell receptor beta chain was observed many times. This CDR3 is built from 14 residues. V lost 7 bases to trimming and J lost 7 bases; unmatched junction nucleotides: 10. The data originate from a study of regulatory T cells in long-lasting Graves disease. Researchers made TCR beta libraries by using iRepertoire HTBI primers and running Arm-PCR on CDR3 regions. TCRdb passed the multiplex PCR reads through MiXCR, listing each CDR3 protein once. This table has 380,000 or so distinct CDR3 sequences, around 15% appearing once. Time point here: newly diagnosed GD, antithyroid drugs for less than 3 months. PBMC RNA served as the TCR library source. This sample also appeared in a second study, on T cells in Graves' hyperthyroidism and ophthalmopathy.

The chain couples TRBV12-3 or TRBV12-4 to TRBJ2-5; 9 bases align to TRBD1. The material was peripheral blood mononuclear cells (PBMCs), obtained at new diagnosis, from a patient treated with antithyroid drugs. This receptor was obtained from a young woman with Graves disease. The CDR3 DNA reads as TGTGCCAGCAAACGACAGGGGGGTCCGGGGACCCAGTACTTC. It encodes CASKRQGGPGTQYF.